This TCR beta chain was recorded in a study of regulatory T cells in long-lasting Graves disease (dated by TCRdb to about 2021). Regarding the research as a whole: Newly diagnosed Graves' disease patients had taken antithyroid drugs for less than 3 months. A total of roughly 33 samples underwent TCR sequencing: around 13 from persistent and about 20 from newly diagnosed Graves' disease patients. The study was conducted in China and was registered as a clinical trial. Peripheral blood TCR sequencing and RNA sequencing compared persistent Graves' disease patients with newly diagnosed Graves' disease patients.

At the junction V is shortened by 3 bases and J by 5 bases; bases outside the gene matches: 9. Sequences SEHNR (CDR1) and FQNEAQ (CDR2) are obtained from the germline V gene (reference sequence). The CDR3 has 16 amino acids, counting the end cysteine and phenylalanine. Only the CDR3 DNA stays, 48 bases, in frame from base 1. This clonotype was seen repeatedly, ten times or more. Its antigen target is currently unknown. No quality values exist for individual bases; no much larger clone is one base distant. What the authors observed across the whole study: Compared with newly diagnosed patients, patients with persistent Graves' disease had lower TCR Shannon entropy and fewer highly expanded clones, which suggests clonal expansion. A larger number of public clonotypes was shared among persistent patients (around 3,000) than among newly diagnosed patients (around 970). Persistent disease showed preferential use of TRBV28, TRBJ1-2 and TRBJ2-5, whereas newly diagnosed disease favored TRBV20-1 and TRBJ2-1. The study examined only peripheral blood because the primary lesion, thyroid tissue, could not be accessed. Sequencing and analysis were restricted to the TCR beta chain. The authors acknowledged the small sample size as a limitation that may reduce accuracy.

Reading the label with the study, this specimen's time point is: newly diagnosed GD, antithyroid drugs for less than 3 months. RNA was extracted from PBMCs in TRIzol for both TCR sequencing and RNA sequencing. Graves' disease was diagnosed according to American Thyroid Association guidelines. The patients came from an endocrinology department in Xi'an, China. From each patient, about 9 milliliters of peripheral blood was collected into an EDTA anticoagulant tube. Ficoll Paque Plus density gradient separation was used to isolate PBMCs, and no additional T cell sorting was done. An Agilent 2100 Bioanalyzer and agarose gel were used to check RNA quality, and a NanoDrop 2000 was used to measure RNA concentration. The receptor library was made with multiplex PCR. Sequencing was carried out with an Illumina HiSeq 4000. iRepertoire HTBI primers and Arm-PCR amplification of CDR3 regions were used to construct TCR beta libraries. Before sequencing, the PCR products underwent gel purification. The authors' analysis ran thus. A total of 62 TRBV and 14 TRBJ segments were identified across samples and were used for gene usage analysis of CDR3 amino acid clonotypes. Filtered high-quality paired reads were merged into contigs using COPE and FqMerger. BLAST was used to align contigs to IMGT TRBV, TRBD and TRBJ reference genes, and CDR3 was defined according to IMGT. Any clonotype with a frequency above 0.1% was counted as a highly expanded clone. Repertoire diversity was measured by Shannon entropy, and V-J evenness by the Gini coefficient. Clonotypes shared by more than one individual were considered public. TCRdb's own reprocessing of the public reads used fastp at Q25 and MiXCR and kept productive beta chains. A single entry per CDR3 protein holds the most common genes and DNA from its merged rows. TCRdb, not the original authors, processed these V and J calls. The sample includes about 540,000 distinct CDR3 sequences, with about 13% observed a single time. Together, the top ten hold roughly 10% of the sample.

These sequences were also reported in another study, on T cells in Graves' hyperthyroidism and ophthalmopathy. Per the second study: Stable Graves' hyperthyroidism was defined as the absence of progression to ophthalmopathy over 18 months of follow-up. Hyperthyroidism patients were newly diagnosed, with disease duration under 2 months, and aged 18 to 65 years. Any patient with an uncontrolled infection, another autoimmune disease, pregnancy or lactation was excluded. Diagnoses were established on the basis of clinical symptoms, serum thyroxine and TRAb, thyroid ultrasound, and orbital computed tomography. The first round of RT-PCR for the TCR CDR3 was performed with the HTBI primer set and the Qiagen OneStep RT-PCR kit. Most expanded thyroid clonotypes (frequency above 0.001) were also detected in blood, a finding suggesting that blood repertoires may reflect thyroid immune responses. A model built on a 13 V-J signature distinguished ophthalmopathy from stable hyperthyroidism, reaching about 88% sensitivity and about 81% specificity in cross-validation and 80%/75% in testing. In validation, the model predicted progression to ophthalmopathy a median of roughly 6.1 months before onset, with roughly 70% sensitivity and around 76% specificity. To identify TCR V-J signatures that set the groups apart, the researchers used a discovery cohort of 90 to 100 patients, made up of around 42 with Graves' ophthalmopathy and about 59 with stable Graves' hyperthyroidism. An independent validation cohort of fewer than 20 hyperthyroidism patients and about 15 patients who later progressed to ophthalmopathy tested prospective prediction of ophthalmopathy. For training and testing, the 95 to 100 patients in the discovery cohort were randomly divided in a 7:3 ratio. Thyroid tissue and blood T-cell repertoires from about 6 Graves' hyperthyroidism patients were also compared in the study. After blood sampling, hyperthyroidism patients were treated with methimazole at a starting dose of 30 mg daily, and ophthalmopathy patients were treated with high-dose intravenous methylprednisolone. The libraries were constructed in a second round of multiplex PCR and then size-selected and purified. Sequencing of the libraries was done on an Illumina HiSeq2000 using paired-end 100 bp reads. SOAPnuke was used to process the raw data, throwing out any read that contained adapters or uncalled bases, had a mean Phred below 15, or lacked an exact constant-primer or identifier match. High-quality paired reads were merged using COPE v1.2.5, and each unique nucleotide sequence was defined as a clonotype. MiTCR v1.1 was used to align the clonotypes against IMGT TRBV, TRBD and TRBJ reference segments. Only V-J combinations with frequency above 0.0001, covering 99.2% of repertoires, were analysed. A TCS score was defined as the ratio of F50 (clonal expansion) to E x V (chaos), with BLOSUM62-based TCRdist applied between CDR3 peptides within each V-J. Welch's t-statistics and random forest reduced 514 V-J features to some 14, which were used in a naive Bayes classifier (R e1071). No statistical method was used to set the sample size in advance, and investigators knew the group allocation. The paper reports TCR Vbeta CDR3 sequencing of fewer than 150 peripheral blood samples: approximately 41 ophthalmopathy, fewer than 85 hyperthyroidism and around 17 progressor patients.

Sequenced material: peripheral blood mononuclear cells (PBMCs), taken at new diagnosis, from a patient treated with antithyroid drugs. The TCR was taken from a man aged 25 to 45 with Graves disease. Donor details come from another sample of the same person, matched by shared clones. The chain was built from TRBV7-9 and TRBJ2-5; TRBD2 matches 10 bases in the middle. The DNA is TGTGCCAGCAGCTTGGCTAGCGGGAGACGGATCGAGACCCAGTACTTC. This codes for CASSLASGRRIETQYF. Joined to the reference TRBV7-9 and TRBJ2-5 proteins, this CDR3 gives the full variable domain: DTGVSQNPRHKITKRGQNVTFRCDPISEHNRLYWYRQTLGQGPEFLTYFQNEAQLEKSRLLSDRFSAERPKGSFSTLEIQRTEQGDSAMYLCASSLASGRRIETQYFGPGTRLLVL.